These 21 T cell receptor beta chains came from one sample sequenced in a study of CD8+ T cells in alopecia areata. Extracted RNA was reverse transcribed into cDNA, the sequencing template. Libraries were prepared by immunoSEQ multiplex PCR; TCRdb keeps only in-frame clonotypes and omits some of them. Of 150,000 to 200,000 clones in the sample, around 59% were seen once. Documented treatment: oral pan-JAK inhibitor, 5-10 mg twice daily. Sequenced material: CD4+ T cells sorted from blood, taken at week 24, from a patient treated with tofacitinib. The receptors were sampled from a human donor with alopecia areata.

This clone has a handful of counts. V usage is TRBV29-1 and J usage is TRBJ2-1; 8 bases align to TRBD1. The CDR3 spans 15 residues. CDR1 and CDR2 (germline): SQVTM, ANQGSEA. The trim removed 6 bases at V and 6 bases at J, leaving 13 bases unmatched. The CDR3, as DNA: TGCAGCGTCTCCCCAGGGGGCTCGCGGGTCAATGAGCAGTTCTTC. Protein sequence: CSVSPGGSRVNEQFF.

V gene TRBV29-1 combines with J gene TRBJ1-1; tentative D call: TRBD1 (6 bases). Trimming left V 6 bases short and J 1 base short, with 12 bases between. The CDR3 extends over 13 amino acids. The germline gives CDR1 SQVTM, CDR2 ANQGSEA. CDR3 in DNA: TGCAGCGTAGCCGGGACACAGAACACTGAAGCTTTCTTT. Its translation: CSVAGTQNTEAFF.

This clone has a single count. The chain combines TRBV6-6 with TRBJ2-7, with TRBD1 matching over 11 bases. V lost 4 bases, J lost 2 bases, and 7 bases stayed unmatched. Per the germline V gene, CDR1 is MNHNY and CDR2 is SVGAGI (reference sequence). CDR3 length: 16 amino acids. This CDR3 is CASSSTGQGAAYEQYF. DNA for the CDR3: TGTGCCAGCAGTTCGACAGGACAGGGGGCCGCCTACGAGCAGTACTTC.

The rearrangement joins TRBV29-1 to TRBJ2-7, with a possible D match to TRBD1 (7 bases). This CDR3 is built from 13 residues. The germline CDR1 and CDR2 sequences are SQVTM and ANQGSEA. Trimming shortened V by 4 bases and J by 5 bases, and 15 bases separated the two germline ends. For the CDR3, the DNA is TGCAGCGTTGCGACAGGGTGGGAGGACGAGCAGTACTTC. It translates to CSVATGWEDEQYF.

J is TRBJ1-5 and V is TRBV6-1; D ambiguous. Trimming cost V 2 bases and J 4 bases, with 6 bases left between them. Germline V gives CDR1 MNHNS, CDR2 SASEGT. CDR3 length: 13 amino acids. CDR3 amino acids: CASSELENQPQHF. The CDR3, as DNA: TGTGCCAGCAGTGAATTGGAAAATCAGCCCCAGCATTTT.

The rearrangement uses TRBV27 and TRBJ1-2; D unresolved. Trimming stripped 2 bases from V and 0 bases from J, with 4 bases between. The CDR3 has 13 amino acids. CDR1 MNHEY and CDR2 SMNVEV come from the germline V gene (reference sequence). CDR3: CASSLATNYGYTF. The CDR3 DNA reads TGTGCCAGCAGTTTAGCCACTAACTATGGCTACACCTTC.

V is TRBV5-6 and J is TRBJ1-5, with D possibly matching TRBD1 (5 bases). In germline, CDR1 is SGHDT, CDR2 YYEEEE. This CDR3 is 14 amino acids long. The V end lost 4 bases, the J end lost 2 bases, and 10 bases lay between the germline ends. CDR3: CASSSRQRNQPQHF. DNA for the CDR3: TGTGCCAGCAGCAGTAGACAGCGCAATCAGCCCCAGCATTTT.

The chain has TRBV2 and TRBJ2-5; maybe TRBD1 (6 bases). CDR3 size: 15 residues. Germline loops: CDR1 SNHLY, CDR2 FYNNEI. V shed 6 bases and J shed 4 bases, with 18 bases lying between them. The CDR3 DNA follows: TGTGCCAGCAGGAAAACAGGGTATCAGGCAGAGACCCAGTACTTC. Translation gives CASRKTGYQAETQYF.

The chain has TRBV2 and TRBJ2-7; TRBD1 might be the D (7 bases). This CDR3 comprises 13 residues. Trimming cost V 7 bases and J 2 bases, with 12 bases left between them. From germline, CDR1 is SNHLY and CDR2 FYNNEI. The CDR3 region is CASKEGTAYEQYF. The CDR3 nucleotides are TGTGCCAGCAAGGAGGGGACAGCCTACGAGCAGTACTTC.

CDR3 sequence: CASSDRPLLSSPLHF. For the CDR3, the DNA is TGCGCCAGCTCGGACAGGCCCCTACTTAGTTCACCCCTCCACTTT. The chain carries TRBV4-1 and TRBJ1-6, with 7 nucleotides matching TRBD1. Germline V CDR1 and CDR2: MGHRA, YSYEKL. V was clipped by 8 bases and J by 9 bases; unmatched bases: 13. The CDR3 sequence is 15 residues long.

The chain recombines TRBV30 with TRBJ1-1; TRBD1 might be the D (6 bases). Deletions cut 4 bases from V and 14 bases from J, with 20 bases between. The CDR3 spans 12 residues. Germline V CDR1 and CDR2: GTSNPN, SVGIG (reference sequence). The CDR3: CAWMGGALQSFF. The DNA of the CDR3 is TGTGCCTGGATGGGGGGGGCTCTACAATCCTTCTTT. Looking up the rest from reference TRBV30 and TRBJ1-1 gives the full variable domain: SQTIHQWPATLVQPVGSPLSLECTVEGTSNPNLYWYRQAAGRGLQLLFYSVGIGQISSEVPQNLSASRPQDRQFILSSKKLLLSDSGFYLCAWMGGALQSFFGQGTRLTVV.

This chain links TRBV28 with TRBJ2-7, with TRBD1 matching 7 bases. The J call may be mistaken, given a closer DNA end match to TRBJ2-5. Germline V gene data show CDR1 as MDHEN and CDR2 as SYDVKM. The CDR3 sequence is 13 residues long. CDR3 amino acids: CASKQGRRETQYF. The CDR3 nucleotides are TGTGCCAGCAAACAGGGGCGCAGGGAGACCCAGTACTTC.

Written as DNA, the CDR3 is TGTGCCAGCAGTGAAGTGGGGAGTCAGCCCCAGCATTTT. Translated, it gives CASSEVGSQPQHF. V is TRBV2 and J is TRBJ1-5; no clear D gene. This CDR3 spans 13 amino acids. Deletions cut 1 base from V and 6 bases from J, with 7 bases between. CDR1 and CDR2 from the germline V gene are SNHLY and FYNNEI.

This sequence joins TRBV6-1 and TRBJ2-1; weak D call: TRBD1 (5 bases). V lost 1 base, J lost 0 bases, and 7 bases lay in between. In germline, CDR1 is MNHNS, CDR2 SASEGT. The length of the CDR3 is 15 residues. CDR3 nucleotide sequence: TGTGCCAGCAGTGAAGACAGGAGCTCCTACAATGAGCAGTTCTTC. Amino acid sequence: CASSEDRSSYNEQFF.

The chain has TRBV7-8 and TRBJ2-2; D is perhaps TRBD2 (5 bases). The V end lost 2 bases, the J end lost 2 bases, and 15 bases lay between the germline ends. Germline V lookup: CDR1 SGHVS, CDR2 FQNEAQ. This CDR3 has 17 residues. The CDR3 bases are TGTGCCAGCAGCTTATTAAGACGGAGCGGCAACACCGGGGAGCTGTTTTTT. Translating it yields CASSLLRRSGNTGELFF.

A single count supports this clone. The chain uses TRBV6-5 and TRBJ2-2; a weak D match, TRBD1 (5 bases). The CDR3 has 16 amino acids. The V end was cut by 0 bases, the J end by 3 bases, with 11 bases between. Germline assignment: CDR1 MNHEY and CDR2 SVGAGI. CDR3 loop: CASSYSTVTDTGELFF. CDR3 nucleotide sequence: TGTGCCAGCAGTTACTCGACAGTAACGGACACCGGGGAGCTGTTTTTT.

V and J are TRBV14 and TRBJ2-7, with 7 bases identical to TRBD1. V dropped 4 bases and J dropped 2; count of bases not matched to a gene: 14. The CDR3 covers 17 residues. In germline, CDR1 is SGHDN, CDR2 FVKESK. For the CDR3, the DNA is TGTGCCAGCAGCCGCTATTCCACAGGGGTCCTCCCCTACGAGCAGTACTTC. The encoded protein is CASSRYSTGVLPYEQYF.

This sequence joins TRBV2 and TRBJ1-2; D remains unclear. V shed 8 bases and J shed 8 bases, with 9 bases lying between them. The CDR3 length is 10 residues. Germline lookup yields CDR1 SNHLY and CDR2 FYNNEI. This CDR3 is CASEDWGYTF. The CDR3 DNA reads TGTGCCAGCGAGGATTGGGGCTACACCTTC.

This sequence joins TRBV7-6 and TRBJ2-7; 7 bases match TRBD1. CDR1 is SGHVS, CDR2 FNYEAQ, per germline. The CDR3 sequence is 14 residues long. The ends lost 3 bases at V and 0 bases at J; junction bases unmatched: 2. The CDR3 DNA sequence: TGTGCCAGCAGCTTGACAGGGAGCTCCTACGAGCAGTACTTC. It translates to CASSLTGSSYEQYF.

The chain links TRBV20-1 to TRBJ2-1, with D uncertain. Trimming took 3 bases from V and 7 from J, leaving 7 bases between them. The CDR3 totals 11 residues. Germline V gene sequence: CDR1 DFQATT, CDR2 SNEGSKA (reference sequence). The CDR3 is CSASPGNEQFF. CDR3 DNA: TGCAGTGCTAGTCCCGGGAATGAGCAGTTCTTC.

This clone was seen many times. V gene TRBV2 combines with J gene TRBJ2-3; TRBD2 aligns across 12 bases. Germline trimming cut 6 bases from V and 2 bases from J; bases unmatched to any gene: 6. This CDR3 contains 16 residues. The germline gives CDR1 SNHLY, CDR2 FYNNEI. The CDR3 DNA is TGTGCCAGCAGGCCCACTAGCGGGGGGATCACAGATACGCAGTATTTT. This sequence encodes CASRPTSGGITDTQYF.